This TCR beta chain was captured in a study of T cell repertoires in cytomegalovirus infection. On this clonotype: What it binds is unknown.

Each CDR3 protein gets one entry after TCRdb re-called the reads with MiXCR. In the table there are approximately 770,000 distinct CDR3 sequences, around 29% of which are singletons. Germline V gene data show CDR1 as KGHDR and CDR2 as SFDVKD. Trimming took off 4 bases at V and 0 bases at J, with 12 bases between the two ends. CDR3 length equals 16 residues. This clonotype was sampled from a human donor in good health (CMV status not recorded). Some clones in this sample may be carry-over from other donors' samples. The V call is TRBV24-1, the J call TRBJ2-1; the D gene is possibly TRBD1 (5 bases). Sequenced material: cultured CD8+ T cells from PBMCs, taken from culture after CMV antigen stimulation. The CDR3 loop is CATSDQDKSSYNEQFF. The CDR3 nucleotides read TGTGCCACCAGTGACCAGGACAAGAGCTCCTACAATGAGCAGTTCTTC.